Below are 20 T cell receptor beta chains sequenced from a single sample in a study of Ad26.COV2.S vaccination and SARS-CoV-2 variants. Profiled with immunoSEQ multiplex PCR; TCRdb holds only in-frame clones, not every one. The sample lists roughly 420,000 clones, 89% occurring once. Treatment noted: some 20 received Ad26.COV2.S at low or high dose, single or two shots; 5 received placebo; per-sample allocation not given. Each sample was drawn 63 days after the first injection (of vaccine or placebo). The specimen was peripheral blood, collected in a trial of Ad26.COV2.S vaccine versus placebo. All receptors derive from a person aged 18 to 59 who received the Ad26.COV2.S COVID-19 vaccine or a placebo.

The chain combines TRBV6-1 with TRBJ2-7; D uncertain. The V and J ends lost 1 base and 0 bases respectively, with 7 bases between them. The CDR3 has 14 amino acids. Germline values: CDR1 MNHNS, CDR2 SASEGT. CDR3 bases: TGTGCCAGCAGTGAAGGGCCAGTCTCCTACGAGCAGTACTTC. It specifies CASSEGPVSYEQYF.

The chain recombines TRBV2 with TRBJ1-5, with TRBD1 as a possible D gene (5 bases). CDR1 SNHLY and CDR2 FYNNEI come from the germline V gene. This CDR3 spans 15 amino acids. The V end was cut by 4 bases, the J end by 2 bases, with 12 bases between. CDR3 sequence (DNA): TGTGCCAGCAGTGTGGAGGGAGGGGGCAATCAGCCCCAGCATTTT. Translation gives CASSVEGGGNQPQHF.

This chain links TRBV18 with TRBJ1-5; tentatively, D is TRBD1 (6 bases). Germline V gene sequence: CDR1 KGHSH, CDR2 LQKENI. V dropped 2 bases and J dropped 0 bases, with 14 bases sitting between them. The CDR3 extends over 17 amino acids. The CDR3 DNA reads as TGTGCCAGCTCACCAACCTGGACAGATTATAGCAATCAGCCCCAGCATTTT. Its protein is CASSPTWTDYSNQPQHF.

In DNA, the CDR3 is TGTGCCAGCAGCACGACAGGGCTGGACTATGGCTACACCTTC. Its protein is CASSTTGLDYGYTF. The chain combines TRBV28 with TRBJ1-2, with 7 nucleotides matching TRBD1. This CDR3 has 14 residues. Germline V gives CDR1 MDHEN, CDR2 SYDVKM. V dropped 6 bases and J dropped 3; count of bases not matched to a gene: 7.

The J gene is TRBJ1-4, the V gene TRBV18; tentative D call: TRBD1 (5 bases). The CDR3 contains 14 residues. Germline V gives CDR1 KGHSH, CDR2 LQKENI. Trimming took off 2 bases at V and 11 bases at J, with 15 bases between the two ends. Here the CDR3 DNA reads TGTGCCAGCTCACCAGGAGGGGATGATGGGAAACTGTTTTTT. Amino acids: CASSPGGDDGKLFF.

In its sample, this clone was seen once. This chain joins TRBV5-1 and TRBJ2-5, with 7 bases matching TRBD2. This CDR3 is 14 amino acids long. Germline-derived CDR1 and CDR2 are SGHRS and YFSETQ. V gave up 5 bases and J gave up 5 bases; unmatched junction bases: 9. The CDR3 DNA reads as TGCGCCAGCAGTCCGGGGGGACGCGTCGAGACCCAGTACTTC. Protein: CASSPGGRVETQYF.

J is TRBJ2-5 and V is TRBV7-9; TRBD2 matches at 8 bases. J was trimmed by 7 bases and V by 6 bases; bases with no gene match: 19. This CDR3 has 17 amino acids. From germline, CDR1 is SEHNR and CDR2 FQNEAQ (reference sequence). CDR3: CASSYPPVSGEYGTQYF. CDR3 sequence (DNA): TGTGCCAGCAGTTACCCCCCCGTTAGCGGGGAATATGGGACCCAGTACTTC.

This clone came up a few times. The chain couples TRBV2 to TRBJ1-5; 10 bases are shared with TRBD1. V trimming: 11 bases; J trimming: 6 bases; junction bases outside the gene matches: 7. Germline-derived CDR1 and CDR2 are SNHLY and FYNNEI. There are 13 residues in the CDR3. CDR3 nucleotides: TGTGCCGGGGACAGGGGATCTGGTCAGCCCCAGCATTTT. Translation gives CAGDRGSGQPQHF.

This chain joins TRBV5-1 and TRBJ1-1; perhaps TRBD1 as D (5 bases). Looked up from germline, CDR1 is SGHRS and CDR2 is YFSETQ. V lost 0 bases and J 4 bases, leaving 19 bases between the germline ends. The CDR3 contains 17 residues. CDR3 region: CASSLAGGPDPFTEAFF. In nucleotides, the CDR3 is TGCGCCAGCAGCTTGGCCGGGGGTCCGGATCCGTTCACTGAAGCTTTCTTT.

The chain employs TRBV19 and TRBJ1-2; 7 bases agree with TRBD1. CDR1 is LNHDA and CDR2 is SQIVND in the germline V gene (reference sequence). J gave up 0 bases and V 4 bases, and 8 bases lay outside the gene matches. The CDR3 runs to 16 residues. The CDR3 reads CASSNVRDSSNYGYTF. The CDR3 DNA follows: TGTGCCAGTAGTAATGTCCGGGACAGCTCTAACTATGGCTACACCTTC.

The chain couples TRBV5-1 to TRBJ2-4; 9 bases fit TRBD1. V was clipped by 4 bases and J by 1 base; unmatched bases: 18. This CDR3 comprises 20 residues. Germline CDR1 reads SGHRS; CDR2 reads YFSETQ. The DNA for the CDR3 is TGCGCCAGCAGCGGAGGACCGGACAGGGGCATAAACCTGGCCAAAAACATTCAGTACTTC. Translated, it gives CASSGGPDRGINLAKNIQYF.

The chain has TRBV7-3 and TRBJ2-1, with 8 bases that match TRBD1. Germline-derived CDR1 and CDR2 are SGHTA and FQGTGA. The CDR3 length is 13 residues. Trimming cost V 5 bases and J 7 bases; bases outside gene matches: 4. CDR3 DNA: TGTGCCAGCAGCCTGGACAGGGCTAATGAGCAGTTCTTC. Translating gives CASSLDRANEQFF.

This clone was seen just once. The CDR3 protein is CASSFTGAGQPQHF. In DNA form, the CDR3 reads TGTGCCAGTAGTTTCACAGGGGCGGGTCAGCCCCAGCATTTT. This chain links TRBV19 with TRBJ1-5; 7 bases fit TRBD1. The CDR3 is 14 residues long. The V and J ends lost 5 bases and 6 bases, in that order; junction bases with no gene match: 7. The germline gives CDR1 LNHDA, CDR2 SQIVND (reference sequence).

Only one count was recorded for this clone. The genes are TRBV4-2 and TRBJ1-5; no clear D gene. V lost 1 base, J lost 0 bases, and 10 bases lay in between. The CDR3 runs 16 residues. Germline V lookup: CDR1 LGHNA, CDR2 YNFKEQ. The CDR3 protein is CASSQGGVISNQPQHF. The CDR3 DNA reads as TGTGCCAGCAGCCAAGGTGGAGTTATTAGCAATCAGCCCCAGCATTTT.

This clone was detected only a few times. V usage is TRBV30 and J usage is TRBJ1-1; maybe TRBD1 (6 bases). This CDR3 spans 14 amino acids. Per germline, CDR1 GTSNPN and CDR2 SVGIG (reference sequence). The V gene lost 2 bases and the J gene lost 1 base, with 11 bases spanning the gap. The CDR3 sequence: CAWSRKQGNTEAFF. In nucleotides, the CDR3 is TGTGCCTGGAGTCGAAAACAGGGGAACACTGAAGCTTTCTTT.

V and J are TRBV5-6 and TRBJ1-1; D uncertain. The CDR3 is 13 residues long. Germline lookup yields CDR1 SGHDT and CDR2 YYEEEE. V was trimmed by 1 base and J by 10 bases, leaving 14 bases between them. CDR3 loop: CASSLRPGRGAFF. DNA of the CDR3: TGTGCCAGCAGCTTGCGGCCGGGGAGAGGAGCTTTCTTT.

Notes on this clone: Other DNA sequences in the same sample also yield this CDR3. This chain uses TRBV18 with TRBJ1-3; D is perhaps TRBD1 (6 bases). CDR1 and CDR2 from the germline V gene are KGHSH and LQKENI. Between the trimmed V and J ends, which lost 1 base and 4 bases, there was a span of 11 bases. The CDR3 sequence is 15 residues long. CDR3 sequence (DNA): TGTGCCAGCTCACCACGAACAGGGCGCGGAAACACCATATATTTT. This codes for CASSPRTGRGNTIYF.

The V call is TRBV5-1, the J call TRBJ2-1; 8 nucleotides line up with TRBD1. CDR1 and CDR2 (germline): SGHRS, YFSETQ. The ends lost 7 bases at V and 1 base at J; junction bases unmatched: 4. This CDR3 spans 14 amino acids. The CDR3 DNA reads TGCGCCAGCTGGACAGGGCGTTCCTACAATGAGCAGTTCTTC. It yields the protein CASWTGRSYNEQFF.

The chain has TRBV29-1 and TRBJ2-1; D remains unclear. The CDR3 length is 14 residues. Trimming left V 5 bases short and J 0 bases short, with 11 bases between. Germline V lookup: CDR1 SQVTM, CDR2 ANQGSEA. The CDR3 sequence is CSVMDPGSYNEQFF. The CDR3, as DNA: TGCAGCGTTATGGACCCCGGCTCCTACAATGAGCAGTTCTTC.

The chain is built from TRBV30 and TRBJ1-6, with a weak D call TRBD1 (5 bases). Germline CDR1 reads GTSNPN; CDR2 reads SVGIG (reference sequence). The CDR3 has 16 amino acids. V was trimmed by 2 bases and J by 0 bases, leaving 11 bases between them. CDR3 protein: CAWSLRGSSYNSPLHF. The CDR3, as DNA: TGTGCCTGGAGTCTGAGGGGAAGCTCCTATAATTCACCCCTCCACTTT.